This TCR beta chain comes out of a study of blood T cell repertoires in COVID-19. Background on the study: Samples representing acute and convalescent COVID-19 were sourced from the United States, Italy and Spain. PBMCs, B-cell-depleted T cells, or T cells provided the cDNA or gDNA that made up the material.

In the original analysis: Quantification of nucleated cells was approximated via reference gene primer amplification. Here immunoSEQ multiplex PCR was the method, and the copy in TCRdb shows in-frame clones only, minus some. The D gene and trimming were derived from the DNA, and the V and J assignments and clone size from that table. The repertoire includes approximately 29,000 clones, around nine tenths of them detected once, and 14% sits in the top ten. The V end was cut by 5 bases, the J end by 6 bases, with 14 bases between. The CDR3 totals 13 residues. The sample consisted of peripheral blood. The gene calls are TRBV12-3 or TRBV12-4 and TRBJ2-7; tentatively, D is TRBD2 (6 bases). The TCR comes from a human donor with active COVID-19. The donor label of this sample is uncertain. The CDR3 bases are TGTGCCAGCAGTGCCGGGAGTTTGAGCGAGCAGTACTTC. This codes for CASSAGSLSEQYF.